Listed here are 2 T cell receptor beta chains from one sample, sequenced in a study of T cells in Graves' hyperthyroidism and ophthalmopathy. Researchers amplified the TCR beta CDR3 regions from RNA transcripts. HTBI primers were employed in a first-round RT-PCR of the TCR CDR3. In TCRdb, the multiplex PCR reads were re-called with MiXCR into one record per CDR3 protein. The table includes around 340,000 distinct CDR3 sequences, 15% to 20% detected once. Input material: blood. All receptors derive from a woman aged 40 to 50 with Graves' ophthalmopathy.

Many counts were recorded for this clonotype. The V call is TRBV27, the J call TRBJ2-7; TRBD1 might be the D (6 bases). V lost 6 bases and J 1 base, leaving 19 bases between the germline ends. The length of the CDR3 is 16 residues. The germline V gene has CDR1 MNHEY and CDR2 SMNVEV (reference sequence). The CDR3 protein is CASSEKGRGRSYEQYF. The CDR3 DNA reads TGTGCCAGCAGCGAAAAGGGCAGGGGCCGGTCCTACGAGCAGTACTTC.

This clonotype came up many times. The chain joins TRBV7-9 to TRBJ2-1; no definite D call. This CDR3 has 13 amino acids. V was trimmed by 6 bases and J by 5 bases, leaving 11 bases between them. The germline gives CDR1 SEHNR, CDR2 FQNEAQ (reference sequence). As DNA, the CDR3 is TGTGCCAGCAGTCCCCGACTTGACAATGAGCAGTTCTTC. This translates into CASSPRLDNEQFF.